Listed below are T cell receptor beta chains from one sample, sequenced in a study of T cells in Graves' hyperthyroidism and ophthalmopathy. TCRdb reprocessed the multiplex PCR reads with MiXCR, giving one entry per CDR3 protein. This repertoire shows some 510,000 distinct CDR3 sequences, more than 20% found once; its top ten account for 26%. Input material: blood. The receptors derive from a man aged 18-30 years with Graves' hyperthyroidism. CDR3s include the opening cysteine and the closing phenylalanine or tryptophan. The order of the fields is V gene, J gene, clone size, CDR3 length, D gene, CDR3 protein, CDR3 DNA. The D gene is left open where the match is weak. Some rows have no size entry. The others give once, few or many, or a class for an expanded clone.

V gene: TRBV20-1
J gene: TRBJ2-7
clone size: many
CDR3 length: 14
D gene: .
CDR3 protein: CSASEQGRLYEQYF
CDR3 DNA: TGCAGTGCTAGCGAACAGGGGAGGTTGTACGAGCAGTACTTC

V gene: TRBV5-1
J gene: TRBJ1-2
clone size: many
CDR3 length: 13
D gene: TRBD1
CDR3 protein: CASSIGTAYGYTF
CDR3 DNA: TGCGCCAGCAGCATAGGGACAGCCTATGGCTACACCTTC

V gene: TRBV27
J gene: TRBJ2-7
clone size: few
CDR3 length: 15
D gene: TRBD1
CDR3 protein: CASSPTSPGGYEQYF
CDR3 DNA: TGTGCCAGCAGTCCTACCTCGCCAGGGGGCTACGAGCAGTACTTC

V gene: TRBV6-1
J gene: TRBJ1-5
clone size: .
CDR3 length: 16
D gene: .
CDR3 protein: CASSEARRWGNQPQRF
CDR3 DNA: TGTGCCAGCAGTGAAGCCCGACGGTGGGGCAATCAGCCCCAGCGTTTT

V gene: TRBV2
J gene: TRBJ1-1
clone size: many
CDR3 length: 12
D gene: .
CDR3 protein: CAGRRGETEAFF
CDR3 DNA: TGTGCCGGGCGGCGGGGAGAGACTGAAGCTTTCTTT

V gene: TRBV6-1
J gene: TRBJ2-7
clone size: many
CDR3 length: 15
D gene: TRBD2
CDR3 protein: CASSLTGGSSYEQYF
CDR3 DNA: TGTGCCAGCAGTCTGACGGGGGGTAGCTCCTACGAGCAGTACTTC

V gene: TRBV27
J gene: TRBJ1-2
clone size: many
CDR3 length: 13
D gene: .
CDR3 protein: CASTMSPGYGYTF
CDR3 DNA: TGTGCCAGCACCATGTCGCCGGGATATGGCTACACCTTC

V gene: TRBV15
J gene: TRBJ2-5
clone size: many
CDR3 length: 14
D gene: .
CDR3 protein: CATSRPAGRETQYF
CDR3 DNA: TGTGCCACCAGCAGGCCTGCTGGCAGGGAGACCCAGTACTTC

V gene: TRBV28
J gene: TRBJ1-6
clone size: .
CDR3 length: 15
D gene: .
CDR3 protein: CASSSTGDPNSALHF
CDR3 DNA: TGTGCCAGCAGTTCCACAGGTGATCCGAATTCAGCCCTCCACTTT

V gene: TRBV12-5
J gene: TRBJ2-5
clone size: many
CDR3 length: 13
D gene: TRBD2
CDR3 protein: CATGLAGVETQYF
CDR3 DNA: TGTGCTACGGGGCTAGCGGGGGTGGAGACCCAGTACTTC

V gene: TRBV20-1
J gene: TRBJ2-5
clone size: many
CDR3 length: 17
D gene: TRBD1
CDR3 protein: CSAKSLKGQGLRETQYF
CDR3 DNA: TGCAGTGCTAAAAGCCTAAAGGGACAGGGCCTTCGGGAGACCCAGTACTTC

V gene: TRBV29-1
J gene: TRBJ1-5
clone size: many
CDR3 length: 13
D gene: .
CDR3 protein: CSVAQERYQPQHF
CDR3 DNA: TGCAGCGTTGCACAGGAACGTTATCAGCCCCAGCATTTT

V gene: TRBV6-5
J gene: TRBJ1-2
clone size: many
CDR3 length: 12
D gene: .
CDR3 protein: CASSYSQDGYTF
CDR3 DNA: TGTGCCAGCAGTTATTCGCAGGATGGCTACACCTTC

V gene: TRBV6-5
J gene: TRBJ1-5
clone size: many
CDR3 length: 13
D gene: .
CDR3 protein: CASSYLANQPQHF
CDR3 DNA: TGTGCCAGCAGTTACCTCGCCAATCAGCCCCAGCATTTT

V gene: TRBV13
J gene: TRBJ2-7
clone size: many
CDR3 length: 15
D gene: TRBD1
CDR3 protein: CASSSAGQGLYEQYF
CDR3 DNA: TGTGCCAGCAGCTCCGCCGGACAGGGCCTCTACGAGCAGTACTTC

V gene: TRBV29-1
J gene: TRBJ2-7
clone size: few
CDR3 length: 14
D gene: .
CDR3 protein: CSVRESQSSYEQYF
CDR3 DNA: TGCAGCGTTAGGGAGTCCCAAAGCTCCTACGAGCAGTACTTC

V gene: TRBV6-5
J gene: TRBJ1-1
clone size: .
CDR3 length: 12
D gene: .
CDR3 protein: CASSYLGTEAFF
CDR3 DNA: TGTGCCAGCAGTTACTTAGGAACTGAAGCTTTCTTT

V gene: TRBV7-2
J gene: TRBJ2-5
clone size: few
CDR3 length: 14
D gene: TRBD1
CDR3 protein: CASSPQQGLETQYF
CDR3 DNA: TGTGCCAGCAGCCCGCAACAGGGGTTGGAGACCCAGTACTTC

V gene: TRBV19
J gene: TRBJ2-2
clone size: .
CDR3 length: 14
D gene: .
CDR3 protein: CATNRRFDTGELFF
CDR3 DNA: TGTGCCACCAACAGACGGTTTGACACCGGGGAGCTGTTTTTT

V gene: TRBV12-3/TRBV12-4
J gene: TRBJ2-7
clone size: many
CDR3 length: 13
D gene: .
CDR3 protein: CASSTTRAYEQYF
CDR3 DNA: TGTGCCAGCAGCACAACTCGGGCCTACGAGCAGTACTTC

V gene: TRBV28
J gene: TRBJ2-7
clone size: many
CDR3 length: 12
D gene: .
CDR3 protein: CASSIGTYEQYF
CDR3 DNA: TGTGCCAGCAGTATAGGCACCTACGAGCAGTACTTC

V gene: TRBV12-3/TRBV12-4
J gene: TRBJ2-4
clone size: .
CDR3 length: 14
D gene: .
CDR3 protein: CASTKSNGKNIQYF
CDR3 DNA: TGTGCCAGCACCAAGAGTAATGGCAAAAACATTCAGTACTTC

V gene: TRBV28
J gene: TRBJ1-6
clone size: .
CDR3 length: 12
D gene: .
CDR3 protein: CASSFYNSPLHF
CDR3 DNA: TGTGCCAGCAGCTTTTATAACTCACCCCTCCACTTT

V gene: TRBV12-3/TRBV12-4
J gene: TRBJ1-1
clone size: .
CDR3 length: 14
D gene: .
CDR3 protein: CASTIGRARTEAFF
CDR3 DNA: TGTGCCAGCACCATTGGAAGGGCGAGGACTGAAGCTTTCTTT

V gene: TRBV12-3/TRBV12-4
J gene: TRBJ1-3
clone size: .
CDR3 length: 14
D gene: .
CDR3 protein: CASSYMGTGNTIYF
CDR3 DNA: TGTGCCAGTAGTTACATGGGGACTGGAAACACCATATATTTT

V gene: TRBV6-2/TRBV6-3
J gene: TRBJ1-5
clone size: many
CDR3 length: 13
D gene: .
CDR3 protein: CASTTGGNQPQHF
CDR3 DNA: TGTGCCAGCACCACGGGGGGCAATCAGCCCCAGCATTTT

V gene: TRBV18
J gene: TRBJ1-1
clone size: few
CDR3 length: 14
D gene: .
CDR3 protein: CASSSSPVGPEAFF
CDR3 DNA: TGTGCCAGCTCATCATCCCCAGTGGGACCTGAAGCTTTCTTT

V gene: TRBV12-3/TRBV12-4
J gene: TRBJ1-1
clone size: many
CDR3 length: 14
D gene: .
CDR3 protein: CASSSGQPGGEAFF
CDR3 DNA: TGTGCCAGCAGCTCCGGACAGCCCGGAGGTGAAGCTTTCTTT

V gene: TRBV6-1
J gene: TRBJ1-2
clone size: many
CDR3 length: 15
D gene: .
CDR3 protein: CASTNTGQGHYGYTF
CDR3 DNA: TGTGCCAGCACCAATACTGGACAAGGCCACTATGGCTACACCTTC

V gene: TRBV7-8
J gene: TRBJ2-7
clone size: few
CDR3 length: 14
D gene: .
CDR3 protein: CASSLALRDGEQYF
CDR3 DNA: TGTGCCAGCAGCTTAGCCCTCCGGGACGGCGAGCAGTACTTC

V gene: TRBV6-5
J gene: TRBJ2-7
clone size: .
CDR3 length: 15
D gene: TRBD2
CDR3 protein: CASSYGGGRSREQYF
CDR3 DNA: TGTGCCAGCAGTTACGGGGGGGGACGGAGTCGGGAGCAGTACTTC

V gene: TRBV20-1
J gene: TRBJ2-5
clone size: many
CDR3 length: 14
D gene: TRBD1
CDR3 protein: CSASTGSDWETQYF
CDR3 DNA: TGCAGTGCTTCGACAGGGTCGGATTGGGAGACCCAGTACTTC

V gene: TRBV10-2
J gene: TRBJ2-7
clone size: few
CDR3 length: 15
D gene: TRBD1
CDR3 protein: CASSEPDRGPYEQYF
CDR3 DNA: TGCGCCAGCAGTGAGCCGGACAGGGGACCCTACGAGCAGTACTTC

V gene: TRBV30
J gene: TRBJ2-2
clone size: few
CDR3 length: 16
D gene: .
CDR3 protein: CAWSPQTDSNTGELFF
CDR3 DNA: TGTGCCTGGAGTCCACAGACGGATTCGAACACCGGGGAGCTGTTTTTT

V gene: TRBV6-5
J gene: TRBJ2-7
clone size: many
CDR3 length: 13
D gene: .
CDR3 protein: CASSYSQGYEQYF
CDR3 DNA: TGTGCCAGCAGTTACTCTCAAGGTTACGAGCAGTACTTC

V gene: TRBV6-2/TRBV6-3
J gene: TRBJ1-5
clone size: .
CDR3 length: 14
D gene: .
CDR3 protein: CATDGGYSNQPQHF
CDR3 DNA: TGTGCCACCGACGGGGGGTATAGCAATCAGCCCCAGCATTTT

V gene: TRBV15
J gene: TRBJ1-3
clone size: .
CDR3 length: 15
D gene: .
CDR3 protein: CATSRIWGAGNTIYF
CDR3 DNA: TGTGCCACCAGCCGGATCTGGGGTGCTGGAAACACCATATATTTT

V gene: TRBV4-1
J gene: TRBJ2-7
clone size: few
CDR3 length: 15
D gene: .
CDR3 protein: CASSQVVGVDYEQYF
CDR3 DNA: TGCGCCAGCAGCCAAGTGGTAGGGGTCGATTACGAGCAGTACTTC

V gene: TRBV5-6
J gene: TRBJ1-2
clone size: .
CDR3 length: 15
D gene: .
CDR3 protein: CASSPPELPNYGYTF
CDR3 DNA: TGTGCCAGCAGCCCCCCCGAGCTCCCTAACTATGGCTACACCTTC

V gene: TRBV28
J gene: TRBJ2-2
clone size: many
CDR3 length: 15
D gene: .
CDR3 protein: CASRPQEHGTGELFF
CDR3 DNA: TGTGCCAGCAGACCCCAGGAACATGGCACCGGGGAGCTGTTTTTT

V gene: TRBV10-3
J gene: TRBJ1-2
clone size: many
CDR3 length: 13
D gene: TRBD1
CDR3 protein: CATRTGENYGYTF
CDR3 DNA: TGTGCCACCCGGACAGGGGAGAACTATGGCTACACCTTC

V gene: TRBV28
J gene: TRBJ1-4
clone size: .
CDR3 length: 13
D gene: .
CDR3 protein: CASSSGLNEKLFF
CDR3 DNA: TGTGCCAGCAGTTCGGGACTGAATGAAAAACTGTTTTTT

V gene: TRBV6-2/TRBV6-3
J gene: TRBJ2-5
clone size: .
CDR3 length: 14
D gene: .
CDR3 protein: CASSFTDSQETQYF
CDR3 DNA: TGTGCCAGCAGTTTTACGGACAGTCAAGAGACCCAGTACTTC

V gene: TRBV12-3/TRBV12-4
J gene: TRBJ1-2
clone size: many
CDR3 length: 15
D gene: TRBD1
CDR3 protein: CASSLGTGGENGYTF
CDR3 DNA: TGTGCCAGCAGTCTTGGGACAGGGGGCGAGAATGGCTACACCTTC

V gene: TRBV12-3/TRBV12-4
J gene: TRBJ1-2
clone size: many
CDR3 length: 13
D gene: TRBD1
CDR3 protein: CASSLAGGGGYTF
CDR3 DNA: TGTGCCAGCAGTTTAGCAGGGGGCGGAGGCTACACCTTC

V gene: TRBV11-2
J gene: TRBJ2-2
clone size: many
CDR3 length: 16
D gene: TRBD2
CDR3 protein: CASSRDGTSLTGELFF
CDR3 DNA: TGTGCCAGCAGCCGGGACGGGACTAGCTTAACCGGGGAGCTGTTTTTT

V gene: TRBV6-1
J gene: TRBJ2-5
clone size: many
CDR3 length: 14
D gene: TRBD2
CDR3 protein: CASESGGVEETQYF
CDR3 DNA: TGTGCCAGCGAAAGCGGGGGGGTCGAGGAGACCCAGTACTTC

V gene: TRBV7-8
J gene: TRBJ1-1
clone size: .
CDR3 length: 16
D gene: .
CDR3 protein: CASSLASLAVNTGAFF
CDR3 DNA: TGTGCCAGCAGCTTAGCGTCGTTGGCAGTGAACACTGGAGCTTTCTTT

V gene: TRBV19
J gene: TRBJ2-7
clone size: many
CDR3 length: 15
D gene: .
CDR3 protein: CAPTRYRVDPYEQYF
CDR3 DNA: TGTGCCCCTACCCGCTACAGGGTGGACCCCTACGAGCAGTACTTC

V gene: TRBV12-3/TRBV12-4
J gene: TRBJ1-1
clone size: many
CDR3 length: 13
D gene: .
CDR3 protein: CASRQSGPTEAFF
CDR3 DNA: TGTGCCAGCAGGCAGAGTGGACCCACTGAAGCTTTCTTT

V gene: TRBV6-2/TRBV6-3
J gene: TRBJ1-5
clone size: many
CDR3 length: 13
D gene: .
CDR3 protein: CASSQGLNQPQHF
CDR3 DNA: TGTGCCAGCAGTCAGGGGTTAAATCAGCCCCAGCATTTT